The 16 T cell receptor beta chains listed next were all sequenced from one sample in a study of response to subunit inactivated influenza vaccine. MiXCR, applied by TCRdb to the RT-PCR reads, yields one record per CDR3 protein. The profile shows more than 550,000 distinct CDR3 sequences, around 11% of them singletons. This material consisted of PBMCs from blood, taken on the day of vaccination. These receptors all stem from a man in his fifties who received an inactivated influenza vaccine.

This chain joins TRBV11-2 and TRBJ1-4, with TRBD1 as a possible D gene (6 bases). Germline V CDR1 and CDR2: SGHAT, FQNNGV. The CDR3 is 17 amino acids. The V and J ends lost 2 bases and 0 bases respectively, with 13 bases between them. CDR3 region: CASSLPRTVATNEKLFF. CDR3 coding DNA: TGTGCCAGCAGCTTACCCCGGACAGTTGCAACTAATGAAAAACTGTTTTTT.

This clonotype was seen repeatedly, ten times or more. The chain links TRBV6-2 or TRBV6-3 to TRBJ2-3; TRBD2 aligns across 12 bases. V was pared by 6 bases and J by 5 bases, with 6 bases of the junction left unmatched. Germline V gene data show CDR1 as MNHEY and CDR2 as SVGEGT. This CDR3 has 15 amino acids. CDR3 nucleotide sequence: TGTGCCAGCAGGAGACTAGCGGGAGCGAAAGATACGCAGTATTTT. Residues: CASRRLAGAKDTQYF.

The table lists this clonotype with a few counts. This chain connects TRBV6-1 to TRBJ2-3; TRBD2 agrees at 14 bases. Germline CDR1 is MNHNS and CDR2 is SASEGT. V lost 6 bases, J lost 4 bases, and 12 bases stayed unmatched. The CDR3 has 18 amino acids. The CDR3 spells CASRGLAGEITGADTQYF. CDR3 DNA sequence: TGTGCCAGCAGGGGACTAGCGGGAGAAATCACCGGGGCAGATACGCAGTATTTT.

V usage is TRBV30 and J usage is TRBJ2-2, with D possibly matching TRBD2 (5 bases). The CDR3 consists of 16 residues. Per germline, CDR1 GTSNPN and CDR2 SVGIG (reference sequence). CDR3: CAWALVGGSSTGELFF. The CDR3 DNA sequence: TGTGCTTGGGCTCTAGTAGGTGGGAGTAGCACCGGGGAGCTGTTTTTT.

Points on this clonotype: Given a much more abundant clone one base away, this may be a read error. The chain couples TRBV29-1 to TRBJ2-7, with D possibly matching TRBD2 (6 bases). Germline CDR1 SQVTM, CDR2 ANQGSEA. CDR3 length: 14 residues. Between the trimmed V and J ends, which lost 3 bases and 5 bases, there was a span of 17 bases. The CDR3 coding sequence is TGCAGCGTTGAGGAGACGATTAGCGGCAACGAGCAGTACTTC. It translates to CSVEETISGNEQYF.

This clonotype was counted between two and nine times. The CDR3: CATSDQDRANEQYF. The CDR3 DNA follows: TGTGCCACCAGTGACCAAGACAGGGCCAACGAGCAGTACTTC. The genes are TRBV24-1 and TRBJ2-7; 7 nucleotides line up with TRBD1. Unmatched junction bases numbered 7, after V lost 4 bases and J lost 5 bases. There are 14 residues in the CDR3. CDR1 is KGHDR and CDR2 is SFDVKD in the germline V gene.

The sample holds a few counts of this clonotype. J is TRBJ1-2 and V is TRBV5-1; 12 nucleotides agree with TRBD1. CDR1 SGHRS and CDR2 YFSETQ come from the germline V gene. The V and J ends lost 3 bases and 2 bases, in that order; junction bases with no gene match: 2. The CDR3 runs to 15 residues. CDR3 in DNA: TGCGCCAGCAGCTGGGACAGGGGGCGCAACTATGGCTACACCTTC. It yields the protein CASSWDRGRNYGYTF.

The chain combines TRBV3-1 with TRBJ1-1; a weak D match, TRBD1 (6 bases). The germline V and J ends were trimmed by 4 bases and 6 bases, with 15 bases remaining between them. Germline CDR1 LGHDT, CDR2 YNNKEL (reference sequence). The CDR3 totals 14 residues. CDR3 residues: CASSPIQGSAEAFF. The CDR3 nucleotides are TGTGCCAGCAGCCCAATTCAGGGGTCGGCTGAAGCTTTCTTT.

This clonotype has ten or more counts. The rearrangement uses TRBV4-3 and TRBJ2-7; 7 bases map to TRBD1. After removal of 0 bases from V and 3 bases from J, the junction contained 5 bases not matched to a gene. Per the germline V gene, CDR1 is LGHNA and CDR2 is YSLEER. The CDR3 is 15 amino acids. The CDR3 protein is CASSQDMGQNYEQYF. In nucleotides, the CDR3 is TGCGCCAGCAGCCAAGATATGGGACAGAACTACGAGCAGTACTTC.

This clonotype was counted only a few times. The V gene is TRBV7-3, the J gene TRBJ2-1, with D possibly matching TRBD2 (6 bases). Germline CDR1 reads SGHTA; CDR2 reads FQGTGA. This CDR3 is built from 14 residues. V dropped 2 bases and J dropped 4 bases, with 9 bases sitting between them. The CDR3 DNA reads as TGTGCCAGCAGCTTAGAGGGGACTTACAATGAGCAGTTCTTC. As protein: CASSLEGTYNEQFF.

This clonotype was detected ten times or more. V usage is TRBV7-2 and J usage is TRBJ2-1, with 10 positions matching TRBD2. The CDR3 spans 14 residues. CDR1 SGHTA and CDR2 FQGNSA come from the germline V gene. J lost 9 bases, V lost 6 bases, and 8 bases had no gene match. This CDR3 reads CASRESSGRTEQFF. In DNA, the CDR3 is TGTGCCAGCAGAGAGAGTAGCGGGAGGACTGAGCAGTTCTTC.

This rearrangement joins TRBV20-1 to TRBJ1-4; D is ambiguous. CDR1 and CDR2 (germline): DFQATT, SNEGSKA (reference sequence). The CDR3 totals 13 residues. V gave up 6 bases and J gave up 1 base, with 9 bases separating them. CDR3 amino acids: CSAMTGTNEKLFF. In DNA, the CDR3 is TGCAGTGCCATGACGGGAACTAATGAAAAACTGTTTTTT.

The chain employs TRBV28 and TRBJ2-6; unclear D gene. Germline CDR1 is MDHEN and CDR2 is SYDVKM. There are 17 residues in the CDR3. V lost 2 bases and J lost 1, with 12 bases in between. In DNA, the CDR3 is TGTGCCAGCAGTTTACCCCTACTTCTGTCTGGGGCCAACGTCCTGACTTTC. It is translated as CASSLPLLLSGANVLTF.

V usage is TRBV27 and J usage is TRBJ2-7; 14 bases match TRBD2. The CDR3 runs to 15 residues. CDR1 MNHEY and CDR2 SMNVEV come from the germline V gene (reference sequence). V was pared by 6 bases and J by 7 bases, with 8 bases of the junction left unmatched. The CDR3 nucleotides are TGTGCCAGCAGCCCAGCCGGGACTAGCGGGAGAGAGCAGTACTTC. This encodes CASSPAGTSGREQYF.

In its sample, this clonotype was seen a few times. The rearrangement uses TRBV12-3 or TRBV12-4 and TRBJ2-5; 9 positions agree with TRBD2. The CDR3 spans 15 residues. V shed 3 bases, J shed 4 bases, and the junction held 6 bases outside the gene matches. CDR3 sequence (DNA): TGTGCCAGCAGTTTTACAGGTAGCGGGGGAGAGACCCAGTACTTC. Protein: CASSFTGSGGETQYF.

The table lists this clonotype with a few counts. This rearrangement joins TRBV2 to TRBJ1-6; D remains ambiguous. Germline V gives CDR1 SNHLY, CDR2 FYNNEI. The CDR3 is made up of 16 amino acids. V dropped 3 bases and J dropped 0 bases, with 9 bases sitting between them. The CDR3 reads CASSDGGSSYNSPLHF. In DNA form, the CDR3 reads TGTGCCAGCAGTGATGGCGGGAGCTCCTATAATTCACCCCTCCACTTT.